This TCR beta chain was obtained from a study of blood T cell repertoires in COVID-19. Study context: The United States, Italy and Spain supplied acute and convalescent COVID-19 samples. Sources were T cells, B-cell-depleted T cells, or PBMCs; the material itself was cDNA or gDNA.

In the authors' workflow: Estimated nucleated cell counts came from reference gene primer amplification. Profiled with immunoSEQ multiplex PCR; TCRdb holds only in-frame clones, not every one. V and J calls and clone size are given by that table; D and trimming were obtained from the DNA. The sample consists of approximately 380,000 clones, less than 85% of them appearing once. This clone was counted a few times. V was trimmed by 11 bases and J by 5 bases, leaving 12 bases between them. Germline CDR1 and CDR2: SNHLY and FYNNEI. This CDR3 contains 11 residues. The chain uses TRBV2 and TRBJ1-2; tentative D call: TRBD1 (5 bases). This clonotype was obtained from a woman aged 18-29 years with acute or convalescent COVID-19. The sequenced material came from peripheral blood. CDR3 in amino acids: CAGGADYGYTF. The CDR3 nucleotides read TGTGCCGGCGGGGCAGATTATGGCTACACCTTC.